The 12 T cell receptor beta chains presented below share a single source sample, sequenced in a study of blood T cell repertoires in COVID-19. Method: immunoSEQ multiplex PCR; TCRdb's copy keeps in-frame clones and lacks some. The data contain over 200,000 clones, 70% to 90% of them singletons. The material sequenced was peripheral blood. These receptor sequences come from a woman aged 45 to 65 with active or convalescent COVID-19.

This chain uses TRBV7-2 with TRBJ1-1; D possibly corresponds to TRBD1 (5 bases). Germline CDR1 and CDR2: SGHTA and FQGNSA. This CDR3 spans 13 amino acids. Trimming took 4 bases from V and 1 from J, leaving 7 bases between them. DNA for the CDR3: TGTGCCAGCAGCTCCGGACAGAACACTGAAGCTTTCTTT. This encodes CASSSGQNTEAFF.

This sequence joins TRBV11-3 and TRBJ2-2, with unresolved D. The germline V gene encodes CDR1 SGHNT and CDR2 YENEEA. Trimming removed 3 bases from V and 0 bases from J, with 5 bases in between. CDR3 length: 14 residues. The CDR3 region is CASSFGPNTGELFF. The DNA for the CDR3 is TGTGCCAGCAGCTTCGGTCCGAACACCGGGGAGCTGTTTTTT.

As to this clone: The sample has other DNA sequences that encode this CDR3 too. The genes are TRBV7-2 and TRBJ2-5, with D maybe TRBD1 (6 bases). There are 14 residues in the CDR3. Trimming removed 3 bases at V and 4 bases at J, with 12 bases between. Per germline, CDR1 SGHTA and CDR2 FQGNSA. The CDR3 protein is CASSLGAGRETQYF. As DNA, the CDR3 is TGTGCCAGCAGCTTGGGGGCAGGGAGAGAGACCCAGTACTTC.

The chain combines TRBV7-8 with TRBJ2-1; D is possibly TRBD1 (5 bases). Trimming cost V 0 bases and J 6 bases, with 15 bases left between them. The CDR3 extends over 16 amino acids. Looked up from germline, CDR1 is SGHVS and CDR2 is FQNEAQ. CDR3 sequence reads: CASSLAGLVGLNEQFF. The CDR3 DNA sequence: TGTGCCAGCAGCTTAGCGGGGCTAGTCGGCCTCAATGAGCAGTTCTTC.

The chain has TRBV7-9 and TRBJ1-4; D is uncertain. The CDR3 covers 15 residues. Germline CDR1 and CDR2: SEHNR and FQNEAQ (reference sequence). V lost 0 bases to trimming and J lost 4 bases, with 9 bases between them. This chain's CDR3 is CASSLATGINEKLFF. CDR3 coding DNA: TGTGCCAGCAGCTTAGCTACGGGAATTAATGAAAAACTGTTTTTT.

The V gene is TRBV3-1 (or the pseudogene TRBV3-2), the J gene TRBJ2-5; weak D call: TRBD1 (6 bases). CDR3 size: 13 residues. The germline V and J ends were trimmed by 4 bases and 4 bases, with 10 bases remaining between them. The V gene's germline CDR1 is LGHDT and CDR2 YNNKEL (reference sequence). The DNA for the CDR3 is TGTGCCAGCAGCCTTCAGGGGTCAGAGACCCAGTACTTC. This sequence encodes CASSLQGSETQYF.

The CDR3 loop reads CASSLKQGAHTIYF. For the CDR3, the DNA is TGTGCCAGCTCCCTAAAACAGGGGGCTCACACCATATATTTT. The gene calls are TRBV18 and TRBJ1-3; TRBD1 matches at 9 bases. V shed 6 bases and J 8 bases; nucleotides not matched to a gene: 8. Germline V gene lookup returns CDR1 KGHSH and CDR2 LQKENI. The CDR3 runs to 14 residues. Using reference TRBV18 and TRBJ1-3 for the parts outside the CDR3, the full variable domain is NAGVMQNPRHLVRRRGQEARLRCSPMKGHSHVYWYRQLPEEGLKFMVYLQKENIIDESGMPKERFSAEFPKEGPSILRIQQVVRGDSAAYFCASSLKQGAHTIYFGEGSWLTVV.

To note about this clone: One junction end does not reproduce the germline sequence, and a read error may be involved. This chain joins TRBV6-1 and TRBJ1-2; TRBD1 aligns across 10 bases. The CDR3 spans 13 residues. Germline values: CDR1 MNHNS, CDR2 SASEGT. The CDR3 here is CASREGTGVGYTF. CDR3 sequence (DNA): TGTGCCAGCAGGGAAGGGACAGGGGTTGGCTACACCTTC.

As DNA, the CDR3 is TGTGCCAGCAGTGAAGGGACGACAGGGGGCAATCAGCCCCAGCATTTT. Translated, it gives CASSEGTTGGNQPQHF. This sequence joins TRBV6-1 and TRBJ1-5, with 8 bases matching TRBD1. V lost 1 base to trimming and J lost 2 bases; unmatched junction nucleotides: 4. This CDR3 is built from 16 residues. Germline values: CDR1 MNHNS, CDR2 SASEGT.

This chain connects TRBV6-5 to TRBJ1-2; tentatively, D is TRBD1 (5 bases). Trimming shortened V by 6 bases and J by 5 bases, and 13 bases separated the two germline ends. Germline values: CDR1 MNHEY, CDR2 SVGAGI. This CDR3 spans 13 amino acids. The CDR3 sequence: CASRARGDYGYTF. CDR3 coding DNA: TGTGCCAGCAGGGCACGGGGGGATTATGGCTACACCTTC.

The chain links TRBV10-1 to TRBJ2-5, with TRBD2 matching 9 bases. J was trimmed by 4 bases and V by 5 bases; bases with no gene match: 5. This CDR3 has 14 residues. Germline CDR1 reads WNHNN; CDR2 reads SYGVQD (reference sequence). CDR3 DNA: TGCGCCAGCAGTTTAGCGGGAGCCCCAGAGACCCAGTACTTC. Protein: CASSLAGAPETQYF.

CDR3: CASSFGGESSYEQYV. The CDR3 coding sequence is TGTGCCAGCAGTTTCGGGGGGGAAAGCTCCTACGAGCAGTACGTC. The chain combines TRBV28 with TRBJ2-7; TRBD2 agrees at 8 bases. This CDR3 has 15 amino acids. The junction had 4 bases not matched to a gene; V was cut back by 3 bases and J by 0 bases. The V gene's germline CDR1 is MDHEN and CDR2 SYDVKM.